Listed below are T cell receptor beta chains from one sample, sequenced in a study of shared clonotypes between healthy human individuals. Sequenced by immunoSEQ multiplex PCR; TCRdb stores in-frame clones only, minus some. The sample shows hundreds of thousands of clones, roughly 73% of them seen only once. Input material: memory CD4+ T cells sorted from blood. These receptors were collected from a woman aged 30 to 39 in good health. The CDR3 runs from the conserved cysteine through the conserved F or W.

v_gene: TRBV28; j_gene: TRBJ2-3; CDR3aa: CASSGYTDTQYF
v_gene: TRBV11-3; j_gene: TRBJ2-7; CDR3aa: CASSYRTDPEQYF
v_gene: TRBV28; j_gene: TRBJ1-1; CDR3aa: CASSPRGEAFF
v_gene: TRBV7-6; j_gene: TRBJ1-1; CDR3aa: CASSLAGTGVYLDTEAFF
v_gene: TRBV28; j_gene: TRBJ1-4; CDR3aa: CASSLGGRDEKLFF
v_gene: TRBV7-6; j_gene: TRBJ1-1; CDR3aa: CASSLRTTGTEAFF
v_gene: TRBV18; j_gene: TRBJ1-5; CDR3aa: CASSPFGTRDQPQHF
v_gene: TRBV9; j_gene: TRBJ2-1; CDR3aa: CASSPRGGIFSDEQFF
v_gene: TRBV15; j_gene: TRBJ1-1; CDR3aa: CATSRGGTRNTEAFF
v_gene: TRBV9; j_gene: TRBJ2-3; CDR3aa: CASSPQGTSGRDTQYF
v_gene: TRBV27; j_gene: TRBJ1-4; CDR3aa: CASSLMSATNEKLFF
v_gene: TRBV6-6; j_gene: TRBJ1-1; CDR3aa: CASIRGGSGTEAFF
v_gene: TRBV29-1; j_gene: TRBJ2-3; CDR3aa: CSVETSGRSDTQYF
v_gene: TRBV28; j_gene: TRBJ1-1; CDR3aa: CASIGGKRRGAFF
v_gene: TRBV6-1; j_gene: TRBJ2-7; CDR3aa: CASSVGRSSFYEQYF
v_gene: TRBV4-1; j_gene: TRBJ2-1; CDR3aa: CASSPTSQGAFSYNEQFF
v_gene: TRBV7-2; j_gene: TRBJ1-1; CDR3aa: CASSLGGFNTEAFF
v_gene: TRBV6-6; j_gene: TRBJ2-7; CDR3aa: CASSYSVTRDEQYF
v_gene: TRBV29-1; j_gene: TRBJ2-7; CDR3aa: CSAGAGDRAYF
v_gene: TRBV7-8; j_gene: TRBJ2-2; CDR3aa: CASSRGPSNTGELFF
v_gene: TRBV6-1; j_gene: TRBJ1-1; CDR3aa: CASSEVGQTEAFF
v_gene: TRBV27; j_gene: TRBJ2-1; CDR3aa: CASRTGTSGPGEQFF
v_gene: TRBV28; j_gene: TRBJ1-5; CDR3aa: CASSLRGSNQPQHF
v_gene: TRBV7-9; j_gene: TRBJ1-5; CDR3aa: CASSRLDGPQHF
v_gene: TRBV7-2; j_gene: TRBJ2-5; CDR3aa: CASSLIETQYF
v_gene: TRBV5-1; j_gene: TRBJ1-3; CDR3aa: CASRAESSGNTIYF
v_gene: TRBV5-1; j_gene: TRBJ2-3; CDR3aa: CASSLARSTDTQYF
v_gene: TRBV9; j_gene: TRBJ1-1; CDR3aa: CASSVQGGSTEAFF
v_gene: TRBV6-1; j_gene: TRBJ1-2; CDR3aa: CASLVRQATGDGYTF
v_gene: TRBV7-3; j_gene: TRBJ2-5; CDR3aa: CASSRGPGGQETQYF
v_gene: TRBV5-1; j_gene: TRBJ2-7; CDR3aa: CASSLKWMGEQYF
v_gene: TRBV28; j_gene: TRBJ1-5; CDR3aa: CASRNAAQGSNQPQHF
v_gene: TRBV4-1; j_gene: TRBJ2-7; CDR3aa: CASSQESGSFSYEQYF
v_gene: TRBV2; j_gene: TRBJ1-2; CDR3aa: CASSEKGGNYGYTF
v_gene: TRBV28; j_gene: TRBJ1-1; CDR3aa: CASSLQGRGTEAFF
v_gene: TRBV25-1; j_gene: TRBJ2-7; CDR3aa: CASSGRQGAGEQYF
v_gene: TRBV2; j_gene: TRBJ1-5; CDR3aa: CASRRDRVEPQHF
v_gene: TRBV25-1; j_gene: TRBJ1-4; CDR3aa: CASSSRTREKLFF
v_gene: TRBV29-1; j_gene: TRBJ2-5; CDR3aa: CSVGGTSQETQYF
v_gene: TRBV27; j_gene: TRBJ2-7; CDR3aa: CASSLLTSGTYEQYF